This is a list of T cell receptor beta chains from one sample in a study of Ad26.COV2.S vaccination and SARS-CoV-2 variants. Assay: immunoSEQ multiplex PCR; the TCRdb copy retains only in-frame clones and omits some. This table holds a few hundred thousand clones, about four fifths found once. This material consisted of peripheral blood, taken in a trial of Ad26.COV2.S vaccine versus placebo. The receptors were gathered from a person between 18 and 59 years old who received the Ad26.COV2.S COVID-19 vaccine or a placebo. CDR3s leave out the opening cysteine and the closing phenylalanine or tryptophan. D genes are given only for firm matches.

TRBV18,NA,TRBJ1-1,ASSPRDLNTEAF
TRBV6-5,NA,TRBJ2-3,ASSLKRVADTQY
TRBV3-1/TRBV3-2,TRBD1,TRBJ1-4,ASSRGTGLREKLF
TRBV25-1,NA,TRBJ1-2,ASSGAWNYGYT
TRBV29-1,NA,TRBJ1-1,SVEQMNTEAF
TRBV19,TRBD1,TRBJ2-7,ASSSVRDRDSYEQY
TRBV7-3,NA,TRBJ2-7,ASSPQPHTIHEQY
TRBV11-2,NA,TRBJ1-3,ASRLQRNTIY
TRBV27,NA,TRBJ2-1,ASSLNYNEQF
TRBV19,NA,TRBJ1-2,ASSDQGIGGYT
TRBV9,TRBD1,TRBJ1-1,ASSPWTGGTGTEAF
TRBV3-1/TRBV3-2,TRBD1,TRBJ2-4,ASSQEQGRFKNIQY
TRBV6-5,TRBD1,TRBJ1-1,ASSPGQGAIAEAF
TRBV7-3,NA,TRBJ1-1,ASSLRTGLNTEAF
TRBV7-2,TRBD2,TRBJ2-1,ASSLVGSGRLNEQF
TRBV11-2,NA,TRBJ2-7,ASSLQGYEQY
TRBV2,NA,TRBJ1-5,ASTLRESNQPQH
TRBV27,NA,TRBJ2-7,ASAVFPTYEQY
TRBV3-1/TRBV3-2,NA,TRBJ1-4,ASSQAYGEKLF
TRBV6-1,NA,TRBJ1-1,ASSEAHVERAF
TRBV11-2,TRBD2,TRBJ2-3,ASLAGAGGTQY
TRBV5-1,NA,TRBJ2-1,ASSEARDEQF
TRBV5-1,NA,TRBJ1-1,ASSLMAGYMNTEAF
TRBV4-3,NA,TRBJ2-2,ASSQAPNTGELF
TRBV7-9,NA,TRBJ1-5,ASSLAGDQPQH
TRBV18,TRBD2,TRBJ2-1,ASSPLTSGGSGEQF
TRBV5-1,NA,TRBJ2-7,ASSNSYEQY
TRBV19,NA,TRBJ2-7,ASSAAEASYEQY
TRBV5-1,TRBD1,TRBJ2-5,ASSGDRDGGTQY
TRBV6-5,NA,TRBJ1-1,ASSYGGGKAF
TRBV2,NA,TRBJ1-1,ASRWTGNTEAF
TRBV5-1,NA,TRBJ1-2,ASRLGLGSYGYT
TRBV7-9,NA,TRBJ2-5,ASSLERVQETQY
TRBV7-9,NA,TRBJ2-5,ASREVREPSETQY
TRBV13,NA,TRBJ2-1,ASSWRQVRESRRGEQF
TRBV5-1,NA,TRBJ2-2,ASSLFGGPNTGELF
TRBV6-5,NA,TRBJ1-6,ASPYIRGVNSPLH
TRBV11-2,NA,TRBJ2-1,ASSFGLVEQF
TRBV27,NA,TRBJ2-3,ASSVGGDTQY
TRBV6-5,TRBD2,TRBJ2-5,ASTASGRARETQY
TRBV11-2,NA,TRBJ1-2,ASRGWAGRGYT
TRBV20-1,NA,TRBJ2-1,SLTRHNEQF